The 3 T cell receptor beta chains listed next were all sequenced from one sample in a study of graft-versus-host responses after intestinal transplantation. Assay used: immunoSEQ multiplex PCR; TCRdb lists only in-frame clones, some missing. The sample yields about 40,000 clones, more than 80% seen once. The starting material was PBMCs, obtained approximately 320 days after intestinal transplant. The receptor set was obtained from a human patient who received an intestinal transplant, so some T cells may come from the graft donor.

Here the CDR3 DNA reads TGTGCCAGCAGCCCCGCGGGGGGGTTGAACTATGGCTACACCTTC. It translates to CASSPAGGLNYGYTF. This sequence joins TRBV7-3 and TRBJ1-2, with TRBD1 as a possible D gene (5 bases). The V gene's germline CDR1 is SGHTA and CDR2 FQGTGA. V lost 5 bases, J lost 2 bases, and 15 bases lay in between. This CDR3 has 15 residues.

The chain couples TRBV7-9 to TRBJ2-1, with D tentatively TRBD2 (5 bases). V was trimmed by 5 bases and J by 7 bases, leaving 21 bases between them. Germline CDR1 reads SEHNR; CDR2 reads FQNEAQ (reference sequence). CDR3 size: 16 residues. CDR3 in DNA: TGTGCCAGCAGCCAATTAGGTGGCCGTCTAGCAAATGAGCAGTTCTTC. It yields the protein CASSQLGGRLANEQFF.

This clone was recorded only once. The V gene is TRBV4-1, the J gene TRBJ1-1; TRBD1 agrees at 7 bases. CDR3 size: 13 residues. The V segment lost 6 bases and the J segment 3 bases; nucleotides outside the gene matches: 4. CDR1 MGHRA and CDR2 YSYEKL come from the germline V gene. The CDR3 nucleotides read TGCGCCAGCAGTCGAACAGGGGACACTGAAGCTTTCTTT. As protein: CASSRTGDTEAFF.